Below, one TCR beta chain is given with its context. Germline lookup yields CDR1 GTSNPN and CDR2 SVGIG (reference sequence). The V and J ends lost 5 bases and 5 bases, in that order; junction bases with no gene match: 3. CDR3 length: 12 residues. The data were obtained in a study of blood T cell repertoires in COVID-19. About the research overall: Italy, Spain and the United States were the sources of the convalescent and acute COVID-19 samples. T cells, B-cell-depleted T cells, or PBMCs provided the cDNA or gDNA that served as material.

Per the authors' pipeline: From reference gene primer amplification, estimates of nucleated cell counts were derived. Generated by immunoSEQ multiplex PCR, the TCRdb table keeps only in-frame clones and is missing some. The V and J calls and clone size come from that table; D and trimming were worked out from the DNA. Among over 100,000 clones listed, almost 85% were seen once. Input material: peripheral blood. This sequence joins TRBV30 and TRBJ2-5, with TRBD1 matching over 9 bases. This clonotype originated in a man in his forties or fifties with active or convalescent COVID-19. The CDR3 region has the DNA TGTGCCTGGGACAGGGGGAAGGAGACCCAGTACTTC. Protein: CAWDRGKETQYF.